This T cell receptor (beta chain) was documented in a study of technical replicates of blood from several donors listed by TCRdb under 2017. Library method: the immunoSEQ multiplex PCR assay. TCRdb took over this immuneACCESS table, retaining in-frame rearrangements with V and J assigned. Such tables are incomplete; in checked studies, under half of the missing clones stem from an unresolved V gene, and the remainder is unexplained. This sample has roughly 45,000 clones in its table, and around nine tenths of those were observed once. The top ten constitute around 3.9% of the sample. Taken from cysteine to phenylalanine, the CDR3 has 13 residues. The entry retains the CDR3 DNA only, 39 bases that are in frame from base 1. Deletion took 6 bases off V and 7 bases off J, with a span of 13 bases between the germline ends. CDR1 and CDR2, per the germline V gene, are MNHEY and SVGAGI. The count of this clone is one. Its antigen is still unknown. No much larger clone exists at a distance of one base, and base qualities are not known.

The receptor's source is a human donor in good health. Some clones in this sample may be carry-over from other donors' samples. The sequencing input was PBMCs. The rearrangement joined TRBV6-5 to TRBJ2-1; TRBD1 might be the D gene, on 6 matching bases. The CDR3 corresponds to CASRRQAANEQFF. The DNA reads TGTGCCAGCAGGCGACAGGCGGCGAATGAGCAGTTCTTC.